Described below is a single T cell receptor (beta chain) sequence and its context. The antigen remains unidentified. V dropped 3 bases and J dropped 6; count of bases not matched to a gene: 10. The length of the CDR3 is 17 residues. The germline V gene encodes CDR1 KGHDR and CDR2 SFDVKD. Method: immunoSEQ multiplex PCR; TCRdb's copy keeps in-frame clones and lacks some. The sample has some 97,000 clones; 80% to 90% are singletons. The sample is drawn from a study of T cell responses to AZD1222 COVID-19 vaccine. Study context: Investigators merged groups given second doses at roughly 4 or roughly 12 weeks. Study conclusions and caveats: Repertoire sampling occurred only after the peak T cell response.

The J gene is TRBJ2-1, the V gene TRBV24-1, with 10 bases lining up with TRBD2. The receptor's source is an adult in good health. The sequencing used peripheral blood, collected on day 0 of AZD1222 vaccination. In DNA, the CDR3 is TGTGCCACCAGTGATAAAGCGGGGGGGCCCTTTACCAATGAGCAGTTCTTC. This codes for CATSDKAGGPFTNEQFF.